The present T cell receptor (beta chain) was sequenced within a study of beta chain features in type 1 diabetes. Whole-study results and caveats: Shortening of TCRB CDR3s, moderate but significant, appeared in all four CD4+ subsets of Type 1 diabetes patients.

cDNA synthesis used the whole RNA isolate, giving expressed TCRB sequences. Profiled with immunoSEQ multiplex PCR; TCRdb holds only in-frame clones, not every one. The table shows a few hundred thousand clones, with around 9.6% occurring only once. This clone has only a few counts. Its antigen is not known. Germline lookup yields CDR1 MNHEY and CDR2 SMNVEV (reference sequence). The CDR3 runs 16 residues. V shed 1 base and J 2 bases; nucleotides not matched to a gene: 6. The chain carries TRBV27 and TRBJ2-7; 9 bases agree with TRBD1. Material: central memory CD4+ T cells from blood. The sequence derives from a man under 40 with type 1 diabetes. The CDR3 spells CASSLFATGGPYEQYF. The CDR3 DNA reads as TGTGCCAGCAGTTTATTCGCTACAGGGGGCCCCTACGAGCAGTACTTC.